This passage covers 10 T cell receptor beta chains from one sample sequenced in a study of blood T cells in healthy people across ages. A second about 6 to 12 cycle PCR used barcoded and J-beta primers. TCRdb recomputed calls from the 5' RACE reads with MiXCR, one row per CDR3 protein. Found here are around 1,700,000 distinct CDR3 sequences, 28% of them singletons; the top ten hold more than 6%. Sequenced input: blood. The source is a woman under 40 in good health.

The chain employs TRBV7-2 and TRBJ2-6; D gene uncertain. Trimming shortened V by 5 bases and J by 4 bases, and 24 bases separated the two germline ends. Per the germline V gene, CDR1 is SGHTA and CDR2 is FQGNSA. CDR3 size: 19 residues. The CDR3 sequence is CASSPTQWAAPWGANVLTF. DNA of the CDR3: TGTGCCAGCAGCCCCACCCAGTGGGCCGCCCCTTGGGGGGCCAACGTCCTGACTTTC. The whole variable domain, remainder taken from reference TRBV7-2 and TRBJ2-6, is GAGVSQSPSNKVTEKGKDVELRCDPISGHTALYWYRQSLGQGLEFLIYFQGNSAPDKSGLPSDRFSAERTGGSVSTLTIQRTQQEDSAVYLCASSPTQWAAPWGANVLTFGAGSRLTVL.

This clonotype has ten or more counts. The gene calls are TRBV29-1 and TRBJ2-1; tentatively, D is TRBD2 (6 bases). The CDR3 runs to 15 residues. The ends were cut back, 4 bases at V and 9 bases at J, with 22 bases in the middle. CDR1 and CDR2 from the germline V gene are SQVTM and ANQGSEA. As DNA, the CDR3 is TGCAGCGTTGGGGTTCACACCCGCATGGGAGGTGAGCAGTTCTTC. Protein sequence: CSVGVHTRMGGEQFF.

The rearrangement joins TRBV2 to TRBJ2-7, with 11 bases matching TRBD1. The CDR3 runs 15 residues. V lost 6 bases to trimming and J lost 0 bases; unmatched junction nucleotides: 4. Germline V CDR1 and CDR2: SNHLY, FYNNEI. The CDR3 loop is CASRRDRGTSYEQYF. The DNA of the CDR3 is TGTGCCAGCAGGCGGGACAGGGGGACCTCCTACGAGCAGTACTTC.

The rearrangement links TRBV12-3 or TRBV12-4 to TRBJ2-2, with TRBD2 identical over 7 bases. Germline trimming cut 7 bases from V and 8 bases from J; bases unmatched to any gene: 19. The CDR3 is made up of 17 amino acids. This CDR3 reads CASTRRGGALNAGELFF. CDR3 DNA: TGTGCCAGCACGCGTAGGGGAGGGGCCTTAAATGCGGGGGAGCTGTTTTTT.

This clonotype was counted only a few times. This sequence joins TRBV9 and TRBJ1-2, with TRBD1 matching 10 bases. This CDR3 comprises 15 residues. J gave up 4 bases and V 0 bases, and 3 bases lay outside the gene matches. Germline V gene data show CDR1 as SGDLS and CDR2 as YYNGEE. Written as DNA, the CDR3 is TGTGCCAGCAGCGTAGCGGGGGACAGGGGCTATGGCTACACCTTC. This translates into CASSVAGDRGYGYTF.

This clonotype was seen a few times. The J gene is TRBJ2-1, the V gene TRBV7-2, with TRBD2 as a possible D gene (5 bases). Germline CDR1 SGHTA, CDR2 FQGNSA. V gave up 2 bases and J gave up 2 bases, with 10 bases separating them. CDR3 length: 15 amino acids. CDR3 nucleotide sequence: TGTGCCAGCAGCTTACCGGGATTACCCTACAATGAGCAGTTCTTC. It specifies CASSLPGLPYNEQFF.

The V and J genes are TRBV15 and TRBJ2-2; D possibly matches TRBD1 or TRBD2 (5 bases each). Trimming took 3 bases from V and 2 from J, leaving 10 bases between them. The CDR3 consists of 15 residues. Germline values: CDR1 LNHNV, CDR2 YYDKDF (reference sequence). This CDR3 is CATSSTGGNTGELFF. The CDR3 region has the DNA TGTGCCACCAGCAGTACTGGGGGAAACACCGGGGAGCTGTTTTTT. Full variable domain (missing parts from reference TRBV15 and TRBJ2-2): DAMVIQNPRYQVTQFGKPVTLSCSQTLNHNVMYWYQQKSSQAPKLLFHYYDKDFNNEADTPDNFQSRRPNTSFCFLDIRSPGLGDTAMYLCATSSTGGNTGELFFGEGSRLTVL.

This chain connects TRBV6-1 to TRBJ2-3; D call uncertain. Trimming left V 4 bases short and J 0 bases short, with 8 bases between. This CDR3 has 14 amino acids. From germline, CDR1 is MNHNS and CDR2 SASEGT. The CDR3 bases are TGTGCCAGCAGTGCTCTATCTAGCACAGATACGCAGTATTTT. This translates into CASSALSSTDTQYF.

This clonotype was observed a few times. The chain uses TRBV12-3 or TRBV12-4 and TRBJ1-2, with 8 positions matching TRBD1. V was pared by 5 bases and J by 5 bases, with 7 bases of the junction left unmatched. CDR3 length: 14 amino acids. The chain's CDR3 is CASSPNRQGYGYTF. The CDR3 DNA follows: TGTGCCAGCAGTCCAAACCGACAGGGGTATGGCTACACCTTC.

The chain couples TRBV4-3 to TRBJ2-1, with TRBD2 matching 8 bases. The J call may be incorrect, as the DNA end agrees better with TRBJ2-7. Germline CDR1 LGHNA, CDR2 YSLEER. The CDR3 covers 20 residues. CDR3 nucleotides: TGCGCCAGCAGCCCCAATATTCCGGCGGGAGGACTTAGCTCCTACAATGAGCAGTACTTC. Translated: CASSPNIPAGGLSSYNEQYF.